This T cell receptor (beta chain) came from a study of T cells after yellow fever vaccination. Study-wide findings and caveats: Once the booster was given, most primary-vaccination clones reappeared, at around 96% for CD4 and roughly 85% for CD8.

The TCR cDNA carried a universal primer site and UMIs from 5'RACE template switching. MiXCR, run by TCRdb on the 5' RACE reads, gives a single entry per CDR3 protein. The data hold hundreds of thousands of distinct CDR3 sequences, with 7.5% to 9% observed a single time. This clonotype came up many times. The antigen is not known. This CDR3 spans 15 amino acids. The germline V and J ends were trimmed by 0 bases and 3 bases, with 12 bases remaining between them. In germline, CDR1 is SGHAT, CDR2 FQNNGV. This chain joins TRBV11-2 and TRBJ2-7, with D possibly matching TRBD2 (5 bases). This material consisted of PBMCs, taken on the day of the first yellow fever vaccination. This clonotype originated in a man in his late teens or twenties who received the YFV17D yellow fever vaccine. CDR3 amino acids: CASSLDLARGYEQYF. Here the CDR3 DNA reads TGTGCCAGCAGCTTAGACCTAGCCCGGGGCTACGAGCAGTACTTC. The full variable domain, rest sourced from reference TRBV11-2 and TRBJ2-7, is EAGVAQSPRYKIIEKRQSVAFWCNPISGHATLYWYQQILGQGPKLLIQFQNNGVVDDSQLPKDRFSAERLKGVDSTLKIQPAKLEDSAVYLCASSLDLARGYEQYFGPGTRLTVT.